A few counts support the clone carrying this T cell receptor beta chain. What it binds is not known. A read error may produce the germline difference seen at one junction end. The treatment: some 20 received Ad26.COV2.S at low or high dose, single or two shots; roughly five received placebo; per-sample allocation not given. Material that was analyzed had been drawn on day 63 after the first vaccine or placebo injection. The CDR3 runs 12 residues. CDR1 is MDHEN, CDR2 SYDVKM, per germline. This sample was included in a study of Ad26.COV2.S vaccination and SARS-CoV-2 variants. The table came from immunoSEQ multiplex PCR; TCRdb's copy has only in-frame clones and leaves some out. The profile covers almost 400,000 clones, with about nine tenths appearing a single time and under 2% taken by the ten largest. Points from the study as a whole: Reports say spike-specific CD8+ and CD4+ T cell responses covered substantial breadth after vaccination.

This sequence joins TRBV28 and TRBJ2-7; possibly TRBD1 for D (5 bases). This TCR derives from a person between 18 and 65 years old who received the Ad26.COV2.S COVID-19 vaccine or a placebo. The input for sequencing was peripheral blood, taken in a trial of Ad26.COV2.S vaccine versus placebo. CDR3 amino acids: CASSSGSAIADF. The CDR3 DNA sequence: TGTGCCAGCAGTTCAGGGTCGGCCATCGCAGACTTC.